This T cell receptor beta chain was profiled in a study of CD8 T cells in Susac syndrome. Study-wide points: By the study's own acknowledgment, its TCR sequencing and HLA analysis included relatively few individuals.

It was negative isolation that provided the CD8+ and CD4+ T cells, whereas TEMRA cells were enriched by FACS. As to this clonotype: Its antigen is unidentified.

The authors reverse transcribed about 0.45 to 1 ug RNA with random hexamers. An immunoSEQ multiplex PCR generated amplified TCR beta CDR3 products spanning 54 Vbeta and 13 Jbeta. From the immunoSEQ multiplex PCR reads, TCRdb called clonotypes with MiXCR, one entry per CDR3 protein. This table holds more than 95,000 distinct CDR3 sequences, 90% to 95% found once. CDR1 and CDR2 from the germline V gene are SGDLS and YYNGEE. Trimming stripped 0 bases from V and 7 bases from J, with 4 bases between. The CDR3 runs to 12 residues. The sequence was obtained from a human donor with multiple sclerosis. The J gene is TRBJ2-2, the V gene TRBV9; no firm D call. Specimen: CD8+ T cells from PBMCs. CDR3 residues: CASSVASGELFF. The CDR3, as DNA: TGTGCCAGCAGCGTAGCCAGCGGGGAGCTGTTTTTT.